This TCR beta chain originates from a study of cytomegalovirus exposure and HLA in healthy donors. Looking at the study overall: Early release data held about 92 million unique TCRs from HLA-typed donors.

Study-level findings and limits: What a later analysis showed was that several of the most significant clusters appeared linked to common viral pathogens.

Turning to this clone: Its antigen remains unidentified.

In the PCR, 60 Vbeta and 13 Jbeta primers were used. As processed by the authors: In a later analysis, the count reached 80 million or so unique TCR beta chains, with 10 million to 14 million shared. The assay was immunoSEQ multiplex PCR, and TCRdb's table has in-frame clones only and misses some. That table is the source of V, J and clone size, and D and trimming were worked out from the DNA. The sample includes under 150,000 clones, around three quarters of them seen just once. Every donor was a healthy person donating bone marrow. This CDR3 is built from 18 residues. CDR1 PRHDT and CDR2 FYEKMQ come from the germline V gene (reference sequence). The ends lost 3 bases at V and 4 bases at J; junction bases unmatched: 7.

Material for sequencing was PBMCs. V gene TRBV13 combines with J gene TRBJ2-2; TRBD2 matches at 14 bases. The sequence was collected from a man in his forties in good health and CMV-seropositive. The CDR3 region is CASSFSATSGRATGELFF. CDR3 nucleotides: TGTGCCAGCAGCTTCTCTGCGACTAGCGGGAGGGCCACCGGGGAGCTGTTTTTT. Drawing the rest from reference TRBV13 and TRBJ2-2, the complete variable domain is AAGVIQSPRHLIKEKRETATLKCYPIPRHDTVYWYQQGPGQDPQFLISFYEKMQSDKGSIPDRFSAQQFSDYHSELNMSSLELGDSALYFCASSFSATSGRATGELFFGEGSRLTVL.